This is a list of T cell receptor beta chains from one sample in a study of cytomegalovirus exposure and HLA in healthy donors. Clones were sequenced by immunoSEQ multiplex PCR, and TCRdb holds only the in-frame ones, with some missing. The sample has 110,000 or so clones; about 81% are singletons. Sequences were obtained from PBMCs. These receptors all stem from a man aged 30 to 45 in good health and CMV-seronegative. CDR3s include the opening cysteine and the closing phenylalanine or tryptophan. Fields, in order: CDR3 length, J gene, clone size, V gene, D gene, CDR3 protein, CDR3 DNA. The D gene is left open where the match is weak. Rows may omit the clone size; those that give it use once, few, many or a size class.

>15|TRBJ2-2|few|TRBV5-5|.
CASSLGPGNTGELFF
TGTGCCAGCAGCTTGGGTCCGGGGAACACCGGGGAGCTGTTTTTT
>16|TRBJ2-2|.|TRBV9|TRBD2
CASSALGAGGVGELFF
TGTGCCAGCAGCGCCCTCGGAGCGGGAGGGGTCGGGGAGCTGTTTTTT
>14|TRBJ2-5|once|TRBV11-3|.
CASSPPRGQETQYF
TGTGCCAGCAGCCCGCCTCGCGGCCAAGAGACCCAGTACTTC
>15|TRBJ2-7|.|TRBV7-2|TRBD2
CASSGGNSGSYEQYF
TGTGCCAGCAGCGGCGGTAATAGCGGGAGCTACGAGCAGTACTTC
>15|TRBJ2-1|.|TRBV7-2|TRBD2
CASSLRASGNNEQFF
TGTGCCAGCAGCCTGAGGGCTAGCGGGAACAATGAGCAGTTCTTC
>9|TRBJ1-4|.|TRBV5-1|.
CASMRKLFF
TGCGCCAGCATGAGGAAACTGTTTTTT
>14|TRBJ2-1|.|TRBV21-1|.
CASRGDSGSDEQFF
TGTGCCAGCAGGGGTGACAGCGGGAGCGATGAGCAGTTCTTC
>14|TRBJ1-2|.|TRBV6-1|.
CASSERAVNYGYTF
TGTGCCAGCAGTGAGAGGGCTGTAAACTATGGCTACACCTTC
>15|TRBJ2-1|.|TRBV5-1|TRBD2
CASSPGVSGSNEQFF
TGCGCCAGCAGCCCAGGTGTTAGCGGGAGTAATGAGCAGTTCTTC
>13|TRBJ1-1|.|TRBV25-1|.
CASSAAGNTEAFF
TGTGCCAGCAGTGCGGCGGGGAACACTGAAGCTTTCTTT
>15|TRBJ2-7|.|TRBV9|.
CASSAGAAAGDEQYF
TGTGCCAGCAGCGCCGGGGCAGCTGCAGGGGACGAGCAGTACTTC
>13|TRBJ1-4|few|TRBV30|TRBD1
CAWGTGVFEKLFF
TGTGCCTGGGGGACAGGGGTTTTCGAAAAACTGTTTTTT
>15|TRBJ1-4|.|TRBV5-1|.
CASGFNVQGGEKLFF
TGCGCCAGCGGCTTTAATGTCCAGGGAGGTGAAAAACTGTTTTTT
>15|TRBJ2-7|few|TRBV6-5|.
CASRSTGYGDYEQYF
TGTGCCAGCAGAAGCACAGGTTATGGAGACTACGAGCAGTACTTC
>15|TRBJ1-4|once|TRBV29-1|.
CSVGARGETNEKLFF
TGCAGCGTTGGGGCTCGGGGGGAAACTAATGAAAAACTGTTTTTT
>13|TRBJ2-2|once|TRBV18|TRBD1
CAMRGTGTGELFF
TGTGCCATGAGAGGGACAGGCACCGGGGAGCTGTTTTTT
>15|TRBJ1-2|.|TRBV6-5|TRBD1
CASRQPGQGTYGYTF
TGTGCCAGCAGGCAACCGGGACAGGGGACCTATGGCTACACCTTC
>16|TRBJ2-3|.|TRBV6-5|TRBD1
CASSYRYRGRGDTQYF
TGTGCCAGCAGTTACAGATACAGGGGAAGGGGAGATACGCAGTATTTT
>16|TRBJ1-4|few|TRBV7-9|TRBD1
CASSLRIDRDNEKLFF
TGTGCCAGCAGCTTACGAATCGACAGGGATAATGAAAAACTGTTTTTT
>18|TRBJ1-1|.|TRBV19|.
CASSISPLDSGVNTEAFF
TGTGCCAGTAGTATCTCGCCCCTCGATTCAGGGGTGAACACTGAAGCTTTCTTT
>16|TRBJ2-7|.|TRBV7-8|TRBD2
CASSLDTSGNTYEQYF
TGTGCCAGCAGCTTAGACACTAGCGGTAACACCTACGAGCAGTACTTC
>16|TRBJ2-5|.|TRBV6-1|TRBD1
CASSVFSQGLQETQYF
TGTGCCAGCAGTGTCTTCTCACAGGGGCTTCAAGAGACCCAGTACTTC
>13|TRBJ1-2|once|TRBV7-9|.
CASSPYGQHHYTF
TGTGCCAGCAGCCCCTACGGACAGCATCACTACACCTTC
>13|TRBJ1-6|.|TRBV6-5|.
CASSFKRDSPLHF
TGTGCCAGCAGTTTTAAGCGGGATTCACCCCTCCACTTT
>16|TRBJ2-7|many|TRBV7-2|TRBD2
CASSLVISGSTNEQYF
TGTGCCAGCAGCTTAGTCATTAGCGGGAGTACCAACGAGCAGTACTTC
>17|TRBJ2-1|.|TRBV7-9|TRBD1
CASSLRRGQGASNEQFF
TGTGCCAGCAGCTTAAGGAGGGGGCAGGGGGCCTCCAATGAGCAGTTCTTC
>13|TRBJ1-1|.|TRBV6-5|.
CASSSQRDTEAFF
TGTGCCAGCAGTTCTCAGAGGGACACTGAAGCTTTCTTT
>11|TRBJ2-1|.|TRBV28|.
CASSSDLAEFF
TGTGCCAGCAGCTCAGACTTAGCTGAGTTCTTC
>15|TRBJ1-4|few|TRBV6-5|TRBD1
CASSYSHRGVGKLFF
TGTGCCAGCAGTTACTCGCACAGGGGGGTAGGGAAACTGTTTTTT
>17|TRBJ2-1|once|TRBV27|TRBD2
CASSQLAGTSGYNEQFF
TGTGCCAGCAGTCAACTCGCCGGGACTAGCGGCTACAATGAGCAGTTCTTC
>15|TRBJ2-1|.|TRBV5-1|TRBD2
CASSLVRTSGAEQFF
TGCGCCAGCAGCTTGGTGAGGACTAGCGGCGCCGAGCAGTTCTTC
>16|TRBJ2-5|.|TRBV10-3|TRBD2
CAISESRTSGGETQYF
TGTGCCATCAGTGAGTCACGGACTAGCGGGGGAGAGACCCAGTACTTC
>14|TRBJ2-2|.|TRBV2|.
CASRVQGNTGELFF
TGTGCCAGCAGGGTACAGGGTAACACCGGGGAGCTGTTTTTT
>17|TRBJ2-7|once|TRBV9|.
CASSAQPGGAGSYEQYF
TGTGCCAGCAGCGCACAGCCCGGAGGGGCGGGGTCCTACGAGCAGTACTTC
>14|TRBJ1-2|.|TRBV9|TRBD1
CASSNQGGLYGYTF
TGTGCCAGCAGCAATCAGGGGGGTTTATATGGCTACACCTTC
>13|TRBJ2-7|few|TRBV2|.
CASSDRELGEQYF
TGTGCCAGCAGTGACAGGGAACTTGGGGAGCAGTACTTC
>14|TRBJ2-5|.|TRBV5-6|.
CASSPRYYQETQYF
TGTGCCAGCAGCCCCCGGTATTACCAAGAGACCCAGTACTTC
>14|TRBJ2-7|few|TRBV5-4|TRBD2
CASSLLAGVDEQYF
TGTGCCAGCAGCCTACTAGCGGGCGTCGACGAGCAGTACTTC
>15|TRBJ2-3|.|TRBV18|TRBD2
CASSNSGSSTDTQYF
TGTGCCAGCTCAAATAGCGGGAGTTCCACAGATACGCAGTATTTT
>15|TRBJ2-7|.|TRBV6-6|.
CASTQIGEGGTEQYF
TGTGCCAGCACCCAGATCGGAGAGGGGGGGACCGAGCAGTACTTC
>14|TRBJ2-3|.|TRBV7-3|.
CASSLMAGTDTQYF
TGTGCCAGCAGCTTAATGGCGGGGACAGATACGCAGTATTTT
>16|TRBJ2-7|.|TRBV6-5|TRBD1
CASSYASGTGIREQYF
TGTGCCAGCAGTTACGCCTCCGGGACAGGGATTCGCGAGCAGTACTTC
>13|TRBJ1-4|few|TRBV6-1|TRBD1
CASSPDRGEKLFF
TGTGCCAGCAGTCCAGACAGGGGCGAAAAACTGTTTTTT
>14|TRBJ1-1|.|TRBV7-9|TRBD1
CASSLDRVNTEAFF
TGTGCCAGCAGCCTAGACAGGGTAAACACTGAAGCTTTCTTT
>13|TRBJ1-1|.|TRBV2|.
CASSEGRNTEAFF
TGTGCCAGCAGTGAAGGTCGGAACACTGAAGCTTTCTTT
>12|TRBJ1-1|few|TRBV2|.
CASSGQDGGTFF
TGTGCCAGCAGTGGACAGGACGGCGGTACTTTCTTT
>15|TRBJ2-1|few|TRBV18|.
CASSPGPLGYNEQFF
TGTGCCAGCTCACCGGGTCCCCTAGGTTACAATGAGCAGTTCTTC
>13|TRBJ2-1|once|TRBV6-6|.
CASTSTVRSEQFF
TGTGCCAGCACTTCAACCGTTCGTAGTGAGCAGTTCTTC
>14|TRBJ1-4|.|TRBV5-6|.
CASSRTTYNEKLFF
TGTGCCAGCAGCCGGACAACTTATAATGAAAAACTGTTTTTT
>15|TRBJ2-5|.|TRBV10-2|TRBD1
CASSVMGQGGETQYF
TGCGCCAGCAGTGTAATGGGACAGGGAGGAGAGACCCAGTACTTC
>16|TRBJ1-3|.|TRBV6-5|.
CASSYGDGTLGNTIYF
TGTGCCAGCAGTTACGGAGACGGGACTCTTGGAAACACCATATATTTT
>15|TRBJ2-1|.|TRBV5-4|.
CASSSAPSSYNEQFF
TGTGCCAGCAGCTCCGCCCCGAGCTCCTACAATGAGCAGTTCTTC
>16|TRBJ2-3|.|TRBV6-1|TRBD1
CASSEVDRGATDTQYF
TGTGCCAGCAGTGAAGTGGACAGGGGGGCAACAGATACGCAGTATTTT
>16|TRBJ2-3|.|TRBV7-5|.
CVRSIHRVEGSDTQYF
TGTGTCAGAAGCATTCACAGGGTGGAAGGGTCGGATACGCAGTATTTT
>16|TRBJ1-2|.|TRBV6-5|TRBD1
CASSYSSTTGQSGYTF
TGTGCCAGCAGTTACTCGAGTACGACAGGGCAATCTGGCTACACCTTC
>15|TRBJ2-7|.|TRBV6-5|.
CASSFTGTLNNEQYF
TGTGCCAGCTCTTTTACGGGGACTTTGAACAACGAGCAGTACTTC
>14|TRBJ1-1|.|TRBV7-9|.
CASSQGLGKPEAFF
TGTGCCAGCAGTCAGGGTTTGGGGAAACCCGAAGCTTTCTTT
>15|TRBJ1-1|.|TRBV5-5|.
CASSLVPGREIEAFF
TGTGCCAGCAGCTTGGTCCCCGGCAGGGAAATTGAAGCTTTCTTT